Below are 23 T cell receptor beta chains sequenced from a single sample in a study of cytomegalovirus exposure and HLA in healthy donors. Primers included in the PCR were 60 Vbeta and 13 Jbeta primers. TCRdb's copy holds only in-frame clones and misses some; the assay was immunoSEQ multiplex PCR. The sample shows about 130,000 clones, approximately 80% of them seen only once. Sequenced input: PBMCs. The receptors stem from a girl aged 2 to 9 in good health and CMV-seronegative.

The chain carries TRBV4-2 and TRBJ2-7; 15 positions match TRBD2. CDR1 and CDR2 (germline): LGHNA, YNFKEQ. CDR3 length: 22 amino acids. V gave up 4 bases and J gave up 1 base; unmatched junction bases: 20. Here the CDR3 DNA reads TGTGCCAGCAGCCGGGGACTAGCGGGAGGTTCACTCAACCACCACCCATCCTACGAGCAGTACTTC. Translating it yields CASSRGLAGGSLNHHPSYEQYF.

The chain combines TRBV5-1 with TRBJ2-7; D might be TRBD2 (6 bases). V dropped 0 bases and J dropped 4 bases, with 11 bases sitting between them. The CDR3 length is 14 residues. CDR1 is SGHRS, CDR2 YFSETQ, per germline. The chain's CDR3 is CASSLDYRGYEQYF. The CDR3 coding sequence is TGCGCCAGCAGCTTGGACTACCGGGGGTACGAGCAGTACTTC.

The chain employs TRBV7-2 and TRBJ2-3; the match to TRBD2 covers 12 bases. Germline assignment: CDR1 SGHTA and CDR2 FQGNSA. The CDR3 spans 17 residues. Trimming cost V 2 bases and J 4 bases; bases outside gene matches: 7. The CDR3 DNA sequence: TGTGCCAGCAGCTTACTAGCGGGGGGGCCGCCAGCAGATACGCAGTATTTT. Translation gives CASSLLAGGPPADTQYF.

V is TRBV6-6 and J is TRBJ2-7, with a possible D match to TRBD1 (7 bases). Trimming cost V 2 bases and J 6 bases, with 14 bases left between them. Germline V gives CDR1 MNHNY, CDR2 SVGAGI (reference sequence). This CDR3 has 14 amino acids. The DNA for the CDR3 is TGTGCCAGCAGTTACCAGGGGGAGGTGTCCGAGCAGTACTTC. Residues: CASSYQGEVSEQYF.

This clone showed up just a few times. The CDR3 DNA sequence: TGCGCCAGCAGCTTGGGCCAAACAGGCCCCGGCTACACCTTC. Translated: CASSLGQTGPGYTF. V and J are TRBV5-1 and TRBJ1-2; possibly TRBD1 for D (5 bases). This CDR3 contains 14 residues. Germline V gene data show CDR1 as SGHRS and CDR2 as YFSETQ. Trimming took 0 bases from V and 8 from J, leaving 14 bases between them.

The CDR3 region has the DNA TGTGCCAGCAAGAACATAGCGGGAGGGCCTTCCGGGGAGCTGTTTTTT. Translation: CASKNIAGGPSGELFF. J is TRBJ2-2 and V is TRBV2, with TRBD2 matching over 11 bases. Germline CDR1 and CDR2: SNHLY and FYNNEI. CDR3 size: 16 residues. V was pared by 7 bases and J by 6 bases, with 10 bases of the junction left unmatched.

DNA of the CDR3: TGTGCCAGCAGTGTGGGGACTAGCGGGAGTGAGACCCAGTACTTC. Translating gives CASSVGTSGSETQYF. The V and J genes are TRBV2 and TRBJ2-5, with 14 bases lining up with TRBD2. The V gene's germline CDR1 is SNHLY and CDR2 FYNNEI. The junction had 3 bases not matched to a gene; V was cut back by 4 bases and J by 5 bases. The CDR3 length is 15 residues.

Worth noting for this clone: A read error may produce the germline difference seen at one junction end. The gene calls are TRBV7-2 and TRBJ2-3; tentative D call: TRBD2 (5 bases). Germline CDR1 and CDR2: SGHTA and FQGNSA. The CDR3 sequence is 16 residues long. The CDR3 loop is CASSLAETLSTDTQYF. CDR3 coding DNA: TGTGCCAGCAGCCTAGCCGAGACTTTAAGCACAGATACGCAGTATTTT.

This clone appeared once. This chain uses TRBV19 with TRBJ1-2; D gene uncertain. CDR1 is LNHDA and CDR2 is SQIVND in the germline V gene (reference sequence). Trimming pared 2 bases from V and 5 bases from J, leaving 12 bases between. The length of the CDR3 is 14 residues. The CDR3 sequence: CASSIKGSGYGYTF. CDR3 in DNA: TGTGCCAGTAGTATAAAGGGATCGGGGTATGGCTACACCTTC.

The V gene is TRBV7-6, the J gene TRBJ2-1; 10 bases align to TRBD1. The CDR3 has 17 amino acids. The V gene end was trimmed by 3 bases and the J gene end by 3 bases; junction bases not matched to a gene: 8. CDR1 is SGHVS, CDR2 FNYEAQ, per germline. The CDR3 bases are TGTGCCAGCAGCTTTGAGACAGGGGGCATCATCTACAATGAGCAGTTCTTC. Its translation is CASSFETGGIIYNEQFF. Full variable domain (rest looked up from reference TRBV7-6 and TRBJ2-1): GAGVSQSPRYKVTKRGQDVALRCDPISGHVSLYWYRQALGQGPEFLTYFNYEAQQDKSGLPNDRFSAERPEGSISTLTIQRTEQRDSAMYRCASSFETGGIIYNEQFFGPGTRLTVL.

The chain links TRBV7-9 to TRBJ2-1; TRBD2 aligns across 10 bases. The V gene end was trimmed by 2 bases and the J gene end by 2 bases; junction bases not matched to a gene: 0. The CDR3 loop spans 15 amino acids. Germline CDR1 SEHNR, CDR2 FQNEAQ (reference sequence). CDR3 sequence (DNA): TGTGCCAGCAGCTTAACTAGCGGGACCTACAATGAGCAGTTCTTC. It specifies CASSLTSGTYNEQFF.

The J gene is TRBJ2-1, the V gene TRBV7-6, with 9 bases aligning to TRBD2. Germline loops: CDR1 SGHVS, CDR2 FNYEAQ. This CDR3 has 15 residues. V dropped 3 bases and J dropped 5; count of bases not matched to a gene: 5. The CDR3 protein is CASSFPLAGNNEQFF. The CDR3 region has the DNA TGTGCCAGCAGCTTCCCACTAGCGGGCAACAATGAGCAGTTCTTC. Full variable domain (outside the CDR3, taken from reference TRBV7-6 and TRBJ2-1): GAGVSQSPRYKVTKRGQDVALRCDPISGHVSLYWYRQALGQGPEFLTYFNYEAQQDKSGLPNDRFSAERPEGSISTLTIQRTEQRDSAMYRCASSFPLAGNNEQFFGPGTRLTVL.

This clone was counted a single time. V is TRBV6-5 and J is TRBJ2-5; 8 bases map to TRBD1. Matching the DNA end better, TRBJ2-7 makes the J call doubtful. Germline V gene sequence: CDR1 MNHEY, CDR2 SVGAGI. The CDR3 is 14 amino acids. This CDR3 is CASSRGQVSYEQYF. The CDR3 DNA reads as TGTGCCAGCAGTCGGGGACAGGTATCCTACGAGCAGTACTTC.

In DNA, the CDR3 is TGTGCCAGCAGCGTAGCCCCTGGGGGGGAGGCTGGCTACACCTTC. Translating it yields CASSVAPGGEAGYTF. The V and J genes are TRBV9 and TRBJ1-2, with a possible D match to TRBD1 (5 bases). The CDR3 runs to 15 residues. V dropped 0 bases and J dropped 7 bases, with 16 bases sitting between them. Per the germline V gene, CDR1 is SGDLS and CDR2 is YYNGEE.

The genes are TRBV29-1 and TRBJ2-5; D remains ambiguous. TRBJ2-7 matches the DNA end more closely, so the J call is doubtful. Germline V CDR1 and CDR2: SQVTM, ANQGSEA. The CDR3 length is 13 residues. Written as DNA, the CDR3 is TGCAGCGTTGTTAGCAGTAGCTCCTACGAGCAGTACTTC. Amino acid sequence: CSVVSSSSYEQYF.

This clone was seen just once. The CDR3 nucleotides read TGTGCCAGCAGCACCCCGGACAGGGGTAATTCACCCCTCCACTTT. This translates into CASSTPDRGNSPLHF. V gene TRBV21-1 combines with J gene TRBJ1-6; the D call of TRBD1 is as the table states it, not checked on the DNA. TRBV21-1 is a pseudogene segment. This CDR3 comprises 15 residues.

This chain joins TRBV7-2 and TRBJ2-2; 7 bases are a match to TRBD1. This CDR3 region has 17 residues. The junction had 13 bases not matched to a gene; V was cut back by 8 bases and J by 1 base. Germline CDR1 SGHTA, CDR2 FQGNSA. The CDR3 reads CASAWASGGRNTGELFF. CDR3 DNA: TGTGCCAGCGCCTGGGCTTCAGGGGGTAGGAACACCGGGGAGCTGTTTTTT.

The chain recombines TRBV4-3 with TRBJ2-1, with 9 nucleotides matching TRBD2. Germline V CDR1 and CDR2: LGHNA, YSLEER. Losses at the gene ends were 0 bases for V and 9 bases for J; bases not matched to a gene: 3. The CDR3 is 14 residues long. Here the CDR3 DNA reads TGCGCCAGCAGCCAAGATGGGACTAGCAGTGAGCAGTTCTTC. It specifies CASSQDGTSSEQFF.

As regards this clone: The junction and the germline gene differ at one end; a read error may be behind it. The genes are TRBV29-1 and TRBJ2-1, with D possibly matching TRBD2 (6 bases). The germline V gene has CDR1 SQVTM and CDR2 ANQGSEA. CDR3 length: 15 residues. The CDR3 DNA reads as TGCAGCGTTGGGGGGGTTGAGATGGGAGGTTCTAAGACTATCTTC. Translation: CSVGGVEMGGSKTIF.

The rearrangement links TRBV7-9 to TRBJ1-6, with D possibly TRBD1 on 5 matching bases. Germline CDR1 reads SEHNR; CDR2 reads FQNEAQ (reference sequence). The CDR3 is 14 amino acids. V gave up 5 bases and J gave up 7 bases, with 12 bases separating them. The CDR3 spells CASSVTGVNSPLHF. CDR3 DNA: TGTGCCAGCAGCGTAACAGGAGTGAATTCACCCCTCCACTTT.

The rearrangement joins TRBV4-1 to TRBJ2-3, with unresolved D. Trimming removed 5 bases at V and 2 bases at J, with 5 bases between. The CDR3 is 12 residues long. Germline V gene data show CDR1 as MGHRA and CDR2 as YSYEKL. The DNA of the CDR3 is TGCGCCAGCAGCGTGGCCACAGATACGCAGTATTTT. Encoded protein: CASSVATDTQYF.

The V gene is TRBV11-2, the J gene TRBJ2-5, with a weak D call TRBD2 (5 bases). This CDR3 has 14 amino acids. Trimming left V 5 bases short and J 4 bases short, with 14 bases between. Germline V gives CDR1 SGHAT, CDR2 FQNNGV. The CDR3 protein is CASSHGIRGETQYF. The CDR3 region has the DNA TGTGCCAGCAGCCACGGGATTCGGGGAGAGACCCAGTACTTC.

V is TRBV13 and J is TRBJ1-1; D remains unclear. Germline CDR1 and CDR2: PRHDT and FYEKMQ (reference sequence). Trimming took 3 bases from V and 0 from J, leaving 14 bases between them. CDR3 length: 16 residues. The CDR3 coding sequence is TGTGCCAGCAGCTTTCCCGGCTGGGAGGTGAACACTGAAGCTTTCTTT. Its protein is CASSFPGWEVNTEAFF.